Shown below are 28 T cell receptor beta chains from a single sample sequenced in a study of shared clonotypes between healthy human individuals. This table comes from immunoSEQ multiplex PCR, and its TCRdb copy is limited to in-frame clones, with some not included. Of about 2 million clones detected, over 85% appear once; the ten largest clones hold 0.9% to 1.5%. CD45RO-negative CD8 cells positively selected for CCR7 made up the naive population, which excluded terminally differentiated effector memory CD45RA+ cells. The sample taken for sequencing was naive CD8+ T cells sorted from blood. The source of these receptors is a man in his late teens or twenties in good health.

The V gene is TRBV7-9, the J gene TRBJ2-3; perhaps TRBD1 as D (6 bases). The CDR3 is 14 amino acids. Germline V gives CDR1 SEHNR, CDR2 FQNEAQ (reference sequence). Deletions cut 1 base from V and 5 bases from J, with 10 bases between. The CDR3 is CASSLEQGIDTQYF. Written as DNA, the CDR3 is TGTGCCAGCAGCTTAGAACAGGGAATAGATACGCAGTATTTT.

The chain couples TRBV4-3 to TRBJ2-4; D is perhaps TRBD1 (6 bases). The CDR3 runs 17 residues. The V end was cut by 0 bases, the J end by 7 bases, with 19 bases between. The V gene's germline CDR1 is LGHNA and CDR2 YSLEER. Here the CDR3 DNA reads TGCGCCAGCAGCCAAGAGAGAGAGTGGGGGCGGATTAACATTCAGTACTTC. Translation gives CASSQEREWGRINIQYF.

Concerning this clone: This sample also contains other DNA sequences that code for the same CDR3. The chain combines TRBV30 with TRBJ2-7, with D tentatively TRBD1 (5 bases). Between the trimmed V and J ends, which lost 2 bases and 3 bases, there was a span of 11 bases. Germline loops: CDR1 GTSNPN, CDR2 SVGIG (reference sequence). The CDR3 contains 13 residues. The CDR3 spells CAWSSGQGYEQYF. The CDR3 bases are TGTGCCTGGAGTTCCGGCCAGGGCTACGAGCAGTACTTC.

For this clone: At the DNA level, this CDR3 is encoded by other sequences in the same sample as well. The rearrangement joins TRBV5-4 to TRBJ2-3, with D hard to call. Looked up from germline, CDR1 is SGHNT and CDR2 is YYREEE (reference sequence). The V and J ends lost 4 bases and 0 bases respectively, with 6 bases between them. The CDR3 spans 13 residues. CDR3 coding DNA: TGTGCCAGCAGCCCCGACAGCACAGATACGCAGTATTTT. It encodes CASSPDSTDTQYF.

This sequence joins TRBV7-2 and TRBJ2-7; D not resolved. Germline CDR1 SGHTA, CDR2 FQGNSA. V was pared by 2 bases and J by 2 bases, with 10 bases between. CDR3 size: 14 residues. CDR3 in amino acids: CASSLHLNPYEQYF. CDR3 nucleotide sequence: TGTGCCAGCAGCTTACACCTAAATCCCTACGAGCAGTACTTC.

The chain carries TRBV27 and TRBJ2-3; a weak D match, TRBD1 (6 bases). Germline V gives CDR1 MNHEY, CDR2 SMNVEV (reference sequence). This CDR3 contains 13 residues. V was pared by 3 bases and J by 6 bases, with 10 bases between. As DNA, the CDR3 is TGTGCCAGCAGTTTTATGAGGGGGGATACGCAGTATTTT. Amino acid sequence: CASSFMRGDTQYF.

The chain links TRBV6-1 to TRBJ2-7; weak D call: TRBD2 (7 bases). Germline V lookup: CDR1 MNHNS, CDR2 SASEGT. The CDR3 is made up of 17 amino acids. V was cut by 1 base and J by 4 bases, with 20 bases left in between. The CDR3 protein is CASSEEGRGGGWYEQYF. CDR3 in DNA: TGTGCCAGCAGTGAAGAAGGGAGGGGGGGTGGATGGTACGAGCAGTACTTC.

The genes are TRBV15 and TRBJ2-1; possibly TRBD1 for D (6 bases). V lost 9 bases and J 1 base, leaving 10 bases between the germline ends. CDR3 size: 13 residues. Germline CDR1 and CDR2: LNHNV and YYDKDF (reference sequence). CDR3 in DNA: TGTGCCACGACGGACAGTTCCTACAATGAGCAGTTCTTC. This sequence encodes CATTDSSYNEQFF.

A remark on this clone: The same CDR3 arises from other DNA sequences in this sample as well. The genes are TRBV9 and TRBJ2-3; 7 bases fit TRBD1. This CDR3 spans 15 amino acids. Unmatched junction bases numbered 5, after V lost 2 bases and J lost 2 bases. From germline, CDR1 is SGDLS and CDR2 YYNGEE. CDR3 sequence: CASSVRGLYTDTQYF. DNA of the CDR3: TGTGCCAGCAGCGTGAGGGGGCTTTACACAGATACGCAGTATTTT.

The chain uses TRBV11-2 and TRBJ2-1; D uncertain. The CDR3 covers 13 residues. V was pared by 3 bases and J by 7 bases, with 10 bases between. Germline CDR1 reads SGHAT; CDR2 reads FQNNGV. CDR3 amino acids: CASSFNNENEQFF. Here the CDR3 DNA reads TGTGCCAGCAGCTTTAATAACGAAAATGAGCAGTTCTTC.

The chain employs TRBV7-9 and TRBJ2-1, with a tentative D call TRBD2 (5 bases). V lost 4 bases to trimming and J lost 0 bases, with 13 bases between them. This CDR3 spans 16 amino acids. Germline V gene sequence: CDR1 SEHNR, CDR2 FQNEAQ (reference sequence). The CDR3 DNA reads TGTGCCAGCAGCTCCACGGACTCCAGCTCCTACAATGAGCAGTTCTTC. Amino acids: CASSSTDSSSYNEQFF.

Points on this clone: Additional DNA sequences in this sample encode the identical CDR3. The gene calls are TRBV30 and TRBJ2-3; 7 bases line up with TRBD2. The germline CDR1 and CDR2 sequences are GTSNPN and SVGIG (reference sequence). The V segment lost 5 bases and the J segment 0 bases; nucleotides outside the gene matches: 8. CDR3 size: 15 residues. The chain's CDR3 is CAWSAGAASTDTQYF. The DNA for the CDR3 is TGTGCCTGGTCTGCGGGAGCGGCCAGCACAGATACGCAGTATTTT.

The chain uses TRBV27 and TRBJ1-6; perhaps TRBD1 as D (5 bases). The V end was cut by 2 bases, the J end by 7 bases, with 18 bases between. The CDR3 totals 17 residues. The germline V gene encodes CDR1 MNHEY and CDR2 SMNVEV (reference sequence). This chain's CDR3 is CASSLQQGLVWNSPLHF. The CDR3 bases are TGTGCCAGCAGTTTACAGCAGGGTTTAGTGTGGAATTCACCCCTCCACTTT.

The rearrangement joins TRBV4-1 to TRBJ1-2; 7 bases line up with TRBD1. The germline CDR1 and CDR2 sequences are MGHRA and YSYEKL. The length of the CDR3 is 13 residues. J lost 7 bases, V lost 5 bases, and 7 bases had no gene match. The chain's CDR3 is CASSDGTASGYTF. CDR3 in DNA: TGCGCCAGCAGCGACGGGACAGCCTCTGGCTACACCTTC.

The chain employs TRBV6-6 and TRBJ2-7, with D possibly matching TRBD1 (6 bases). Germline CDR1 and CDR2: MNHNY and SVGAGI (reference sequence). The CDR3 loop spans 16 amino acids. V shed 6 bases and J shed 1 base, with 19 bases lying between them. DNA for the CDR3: TGTGCCAGCAGGGACCCCATAGTACAGGGTTCCTACGAGCAGTACTTC. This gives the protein CASRDPIVQGSYEQYF.

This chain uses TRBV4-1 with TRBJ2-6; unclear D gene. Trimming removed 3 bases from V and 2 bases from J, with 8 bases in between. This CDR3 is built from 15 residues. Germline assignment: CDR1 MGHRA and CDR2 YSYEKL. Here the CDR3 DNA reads TGCGCCAGCAGCCATAATCCCGCTGGGGCCAACGTCCTGACTTTC. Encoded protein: CASSHNPAGANVLTF.

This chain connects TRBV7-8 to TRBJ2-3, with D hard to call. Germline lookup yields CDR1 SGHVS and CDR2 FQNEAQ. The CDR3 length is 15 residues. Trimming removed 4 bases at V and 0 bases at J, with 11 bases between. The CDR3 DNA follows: TGTGCCAGCAGCTCGGACCCCTACAGCACAGATACGCAGTATTTT. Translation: CASSSDPYSTDTQYF.

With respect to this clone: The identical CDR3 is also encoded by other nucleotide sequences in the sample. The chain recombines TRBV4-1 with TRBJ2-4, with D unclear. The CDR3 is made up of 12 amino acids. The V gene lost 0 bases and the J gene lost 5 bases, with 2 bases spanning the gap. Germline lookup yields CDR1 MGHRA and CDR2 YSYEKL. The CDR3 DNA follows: TGCGCCAGCAGCCAAGACGAAAACATTCAGTACTTC. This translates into CASSQDENIQYF.

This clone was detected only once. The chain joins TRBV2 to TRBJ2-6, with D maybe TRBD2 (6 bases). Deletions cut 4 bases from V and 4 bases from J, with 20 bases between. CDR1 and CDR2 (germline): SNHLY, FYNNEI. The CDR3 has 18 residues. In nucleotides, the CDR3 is TGTGCCAGCAGTGTTCAAGGCCAGGGAGGTTGGGGGGCCAACGTCCTGACTTTC. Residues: CASSVQGQGGWGANVLTF.

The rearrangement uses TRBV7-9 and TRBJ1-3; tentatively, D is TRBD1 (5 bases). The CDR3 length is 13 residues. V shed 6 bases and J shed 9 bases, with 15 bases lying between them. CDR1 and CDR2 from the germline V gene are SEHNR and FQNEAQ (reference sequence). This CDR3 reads CASSPPQGVTIYF. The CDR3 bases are TGTGCCAGCAGTCCTCCTCAAGGGGTCACCATATATTTT.

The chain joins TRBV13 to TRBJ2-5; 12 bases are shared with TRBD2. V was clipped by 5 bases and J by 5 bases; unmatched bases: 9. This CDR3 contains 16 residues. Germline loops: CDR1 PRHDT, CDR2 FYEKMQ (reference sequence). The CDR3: CASSLRLAGDGETQYF. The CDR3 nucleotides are TGTGCCAGCAGCCTGCGACTAGCGGGGGACGGGGAGACCCAGTACTTC.

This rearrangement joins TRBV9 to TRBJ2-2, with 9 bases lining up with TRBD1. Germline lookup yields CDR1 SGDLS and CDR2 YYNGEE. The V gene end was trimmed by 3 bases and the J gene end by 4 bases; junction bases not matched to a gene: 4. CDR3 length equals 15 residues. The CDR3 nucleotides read TGTGCCAGCAGCGAACAGGGGGCTGGCACCGGGGAGCTGTTTTTT. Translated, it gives CASSEQGAGTGELFF.

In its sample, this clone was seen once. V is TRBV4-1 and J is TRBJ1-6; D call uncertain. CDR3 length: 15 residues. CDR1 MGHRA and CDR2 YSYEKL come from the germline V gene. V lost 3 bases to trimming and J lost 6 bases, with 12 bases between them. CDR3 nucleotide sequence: TGCGCCAGCAGCCACCCCGTACCGATTAATTCACCCCTCCACTTT. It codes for CASSHPVPINSPLHF.

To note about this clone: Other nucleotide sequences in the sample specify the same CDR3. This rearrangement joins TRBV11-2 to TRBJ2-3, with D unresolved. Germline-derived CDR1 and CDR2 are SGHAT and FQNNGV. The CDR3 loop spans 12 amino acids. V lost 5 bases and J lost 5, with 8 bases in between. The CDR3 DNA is TGTGCCAGCAGCCGTGGTTTAGATACGCAGTATTTT. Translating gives CASSRGLDTQYF. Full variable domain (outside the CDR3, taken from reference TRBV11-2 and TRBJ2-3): EAGVAQSPRYKIIEKRQSVAFWCNPISGHATLYWYQQILGQGPKLLIQFQNNGVVDDSQLPKDRFSAERLKGVDSTLKIQPAKLEDSAVYLCASSRGLDTQYFGPGTRLTVL.

As DNA, the CDR3 is TGTGCCAGCAGCAGACCAGGACAGGCCGCGAACACCGGGGAGCTGTTTTTT. Residues: CASSRPGQAANTGELFF. This sequence joins TRBV9 and TRBJ2-2; 7 positions match TRBD1. CDR3 length: 17 residues. V lost 4 bases, J lost 0 bases, and 9 bases stayed unmatched. CDR1 and CDR2 from the germline V gene are SGDLS and YYNGEE.

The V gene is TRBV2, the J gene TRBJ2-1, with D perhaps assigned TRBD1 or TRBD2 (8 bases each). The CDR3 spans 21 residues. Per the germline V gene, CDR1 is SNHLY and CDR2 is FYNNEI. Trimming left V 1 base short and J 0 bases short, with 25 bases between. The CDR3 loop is CASSEGRTGLISGSSYNEQFF. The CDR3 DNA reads TGTGCCAGCAGTGAAGGGAGGACAGGGTTAATCAGCGGGAGCTCCTACAATGAGCAGTTCTTC.

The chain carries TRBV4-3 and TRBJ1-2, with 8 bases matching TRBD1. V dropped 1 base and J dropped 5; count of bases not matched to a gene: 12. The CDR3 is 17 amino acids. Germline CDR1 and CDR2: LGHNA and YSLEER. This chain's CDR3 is CASSQVNQGAALYGYTF. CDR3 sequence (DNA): TGCGCCAGCAGCCAAGTCAACCAGGGGGCTGCCCTATATGGCTACACCTTC.

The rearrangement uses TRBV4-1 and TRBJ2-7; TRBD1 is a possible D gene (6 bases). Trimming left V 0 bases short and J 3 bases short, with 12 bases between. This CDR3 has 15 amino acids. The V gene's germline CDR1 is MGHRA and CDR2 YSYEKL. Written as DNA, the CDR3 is TGCGCCAGCAGCCAAGATAGGGGGATAGGCTACGAGCAGTACTTC. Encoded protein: CASSQDRGIGYEQYF.